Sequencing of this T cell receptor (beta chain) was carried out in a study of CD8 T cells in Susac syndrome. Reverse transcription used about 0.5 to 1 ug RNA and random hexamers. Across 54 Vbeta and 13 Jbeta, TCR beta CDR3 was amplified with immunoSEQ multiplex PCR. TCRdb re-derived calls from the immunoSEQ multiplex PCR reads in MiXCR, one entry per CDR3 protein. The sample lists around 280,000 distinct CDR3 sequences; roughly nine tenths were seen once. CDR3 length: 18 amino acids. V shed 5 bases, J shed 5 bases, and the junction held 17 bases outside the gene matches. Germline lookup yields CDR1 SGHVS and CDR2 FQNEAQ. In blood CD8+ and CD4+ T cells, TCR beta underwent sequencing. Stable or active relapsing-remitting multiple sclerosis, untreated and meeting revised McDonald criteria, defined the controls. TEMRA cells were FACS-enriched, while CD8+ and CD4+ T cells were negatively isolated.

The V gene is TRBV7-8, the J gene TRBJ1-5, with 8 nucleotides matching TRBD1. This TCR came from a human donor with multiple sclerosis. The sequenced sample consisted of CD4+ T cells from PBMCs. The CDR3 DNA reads TGTGCCAGCAGCCCAAGCCCCGGACAGGGACGGAGTGATCAGCCCCAGCATTTT. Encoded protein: CASSPSPGQGRSDQPQHF.